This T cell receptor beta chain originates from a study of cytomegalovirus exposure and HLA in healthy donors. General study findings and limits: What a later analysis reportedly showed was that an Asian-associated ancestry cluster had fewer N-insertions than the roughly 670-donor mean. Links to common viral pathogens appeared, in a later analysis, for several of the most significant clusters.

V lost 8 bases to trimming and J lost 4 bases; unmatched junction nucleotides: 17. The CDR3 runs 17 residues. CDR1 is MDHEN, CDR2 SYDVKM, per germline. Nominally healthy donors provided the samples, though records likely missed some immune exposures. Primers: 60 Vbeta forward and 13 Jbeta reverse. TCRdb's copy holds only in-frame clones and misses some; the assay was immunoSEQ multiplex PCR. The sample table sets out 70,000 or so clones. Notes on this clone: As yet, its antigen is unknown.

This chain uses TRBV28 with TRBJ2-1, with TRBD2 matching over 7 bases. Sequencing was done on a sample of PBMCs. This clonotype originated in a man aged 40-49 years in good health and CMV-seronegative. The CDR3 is CASLTGGSGFRYNEQFF. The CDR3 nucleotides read TGTGCCAGCTTAACCGGGGGTAGCGGGTTCCGGTACAATGAGCAGTTCTTC.